The 23 T cell receptor beta chains below were found in one sample sequenced in a study of cytomegalovirus exposure and HLA in healthy donors. Use of 60 Vbeta and 13 Jbeta primers characterized the PCR. Here immunoSEQ multiplex PCR was the method, and the copy in TCRdb shows in-frame clones only, minus some. The data contain more than 110,000 clones, 78% of them seen just once; the ten biggest clones take up 2.8%. Sequencing was done on a sample of PBMCs. The receptors shown here come from a male donor in good health and CMV-seronegative.

V is TRBV7-9 and J is TRBJ2-1; possibly TRBD2 for D (7 bases). V was shortened by 3 bases and J by 4 bases, with 16 bases between the two germline ends. The CDR3 spans 16 residues. The germline gives CDR1 SEHNR, CDR2 FQNEAQ (reference sequence). The CDR3 sequence is CASSFAGAGKYNEQFF. The CDR3, as DNA: TGTGCCAGCAGCTTCGCGGGGGCAGGGAAGTACAATGAGCAGTTCTTC.

The rearrangement joins TRBV5-1 to TRBJ1-1, with D unclear. Germline assignment: CDR1 SGHRS and CDR2 YFSETQ. The CDR3 is 12 amino acids. V gave up 0 bases and J gave up 5 bases, with 5 bases separating them. The CDR3 coding sequence is TGCGCCAGCAGCTTGGTGGAGACTGAAGCTTTCTTT. It translates to CASSLVETEAFF.

The CDR3 loop is CATSRTQGARTEAFF. The CDR3 nucleotides read TGTGCCACCAGCAGAACACAGGGGGCGAGGACTGAAGCTTTCTTT. The chain is built from TRBV15 and TRBJ1-1; 9 bases are shared with TRBD1. V shed 2 bases, J shed 5 bases, and the junction held 6 bases outside the gene matches. This CDR3 has 15 residues. Germline CDR1 and CDR2: LNHNV and YYDKDF (reference sequence).

The chain carries TRBV9 and TRBJ1-2; weak D call: TRBD1 (5 bases). CDR3 length: 12 amino acids. V lost 3 bases and J lost 7, with 10 bases in between. CDR1 is SGDLS and CDR2 is YYNGEE in the germline V gene. Here the CDR3 reads CASSAGESGYTF. The CDR3 bases are TGTGCCAGCAGCGCGGGGGAAAGTGGCTACACCTTC.

This clone showed up just once. V is TRBV5-1 and J is TRBJ1-4; D perhaps matches TRBD1 (6 bases). Germline V CDR1 and CDR2: SGHRS, YFSETQ. With 4 bases removed from V and 8 bases from J, the gap between germline ends came to 15 bases. This CDR3 is 14 amino acids long. The chain's CDR3 is CASSRTGSGEKLFF. Here the CDR3 DNA reads TGCGCCAGCAGCCGAACAGGGTCAGGGGAAAAACTGTTTTTT.

The chain carries TRBV10-3 and TRBJ2-7, with D possibly being TRBD2 (6 bases). V was cut by 4 bases and J by 1 base, with 17 bases left in between. The CDR3 is made up of 16 amino acids. Germline V gene lookup returns CDR1 ENHRY and CDR2 SYGVKD. The CDR3 nucleotides read TGTGCCATCAGTGCCTTTTCTAGCGAGAGGTCCTACGAGCAGTACTTC. Translation gives CAISAFSSERSYEQYF.

This chain connects TRBV6-6 to TRBJ2-6; D is perhaps TRBD1 (6 bases). There are 16 residues in the CDR3. V was cut by 2 bases and J by 1 base, with 9 bases left in between. Per germline, CDR1 MNHNY and CDR2 SVGAGI (reference sequence). In DNA form, the CDR3 reads TGTGCCAGCAGTTACCCAGGGGAGTCTGGGGCCAACGTCCTGACTTTC. Translating gives CASSYPGESGANVLTF.

This chain uses TRBV2 with TRBJ1-4; D not certain. From germline, CDR1 is SNHLY and CDR2 FYNNEI. The ends were cut back, 4 bases at V and 8 bases at J, with 14 bases in the middle. The CDR3 runs 14 residues. CDR3 sequence: CASSARRLREKLFF. CDR3 bases: TGTGCCAGCAGTGCCCGGAGGCTACGGGAAAAACTGTTTTTT.

V usage is TRBV10-3 and J usage is TRBJ1-1; TRBD1 aligns across 8 bases. Germline V gene lookup returns CDR1 ENHRY and CDR2 SYGVKD. This CDR3 comprises 13 residues. J lost 1 base, V lost 8 bases, and 3 bases had no gene match. The CDR3 loop reads CAIGQGPNTEAFF. The CDR3 DNA follows: TGTGCCATCGGACAGGGACCGAACACTGAAGCTTTCTTT.

The chain couples TRBV29-1 to TRBJ2-3; D might be TRBD2 (5 bases). This CDR3 region has 15 residues. V lost 3 bases to trimming and J lost 0 bases, with 13 bases between them. Per germline, CDR1 SQVTM and CDR2 ANQGSEA. CDR3 nucleotides: TGCAGCGTTGAGTATAGCGCTACTAGCACAGATACGCAGTATTTT. Its protein is CSVEYSATSTDTQYF.

This chain connects TRBV19 to TRBJ1-1, with D tentatively TRBD1 (5 bases). Trimming stripped 8 bases from V and 3 bases from J, with 13 bases between. The CDR3 runs 13 residues. Per the germline V gene, CDR1 is LNHDA and CDR2 is SQIVND (reference sequence). The CDR3 spells CASWLAGHTEAFF. In DNA form, the CDR3 reads TGTGCCAGTTGGCTGGCGGGACACACTGAAGCTTTCTTT. The variable domain in full, with the rest retrieved from reference TRBV19 and TRBJ1-1, is DGGITQSPKYLFRKEGQNVTLSCEQNLNHDAMYWYRQDPGQGLRLIYYSQIVNDFQKGDIAEGYSVSREKKESFPLTVTSAQKNPTAFYLCASWLAGHTEAFFGQGTRLTVV.

A word on this clone: One end of the junction does not line up with germline, which may come from a read error. This chain connects TRBV27 to TRBJ1-5; TRBD1 matches at 8 bases. CDR3 length: 16 residues. Germline V lookup: CDR1 MNHEY, CDR2 SMNVEV (reference sequence). The CDR3 is CASSFRSAGGKQPQHF. For the CDR3, the DNA is TGTGCCAGCAGTTTTCGGTCGGCAGGGGGCAAACAGCCCCAGCATTTT.

The V and J genes are TRBV9 and TRBJ2-5; a possible D gene is TRBD1 (8 bases). The V gene's germline CDR1 is SGDLS and CDR2 YYNGEE. The CDR3 length is 15 residues. Trimming pared 2 bases from V and 1 base from J, leaving 12 bases between. CDR3 DNA: TGTGCCAGCAGCGTTAACAGGGGGGGCCAAGAGACCCAGTACTTC. Translation: CASSVNRGGQETQYF. The full variable domain, its missing parts supplied by reference TRBV9 and TRBJ2-5, is DSGVTQTPKHLITATGQRVTLRCSPRSGDLSVYWYQQSLDQGLQFLIQYYNGEERAKGNILERFSAQQFPDLHSELNLSSLELGDSALYFCASSVNRGGQETQYFGPGTRLLVL.

Comments on this clone: An end of the junction does not agree with germline; a read error may underlie this. V and J are TRBV7-2 and TRBJ2-7; tentative D call: TRBD1 (5 bases). CDR1 is SGHTA, CDR2 FQGNSA, per germline. The CDR3 is 15 amino acids. In DNA form, the CDR3 reads TGTCCCAGCAGCTTAGGGGCCGCGAGCTCCTACGAGCAGTACTTC. Translating it yields CPSSLGAASSYEQYF.

The chain recombines TRBV5-4 with TRBJ2-2; 13 nucleotides agree with TRBD2. The V gene end was trimmed by 3 bases and the J gene end by 3 bases; junction bases not matched to a gene: 2. Germline V CDR1 and CDR2: SGHNT, YYREEE (reference sequence). The length of the CDR3 is 16 residues. The CDR3 sequence: CASSSGLAGDTGELFF. CDR3 nucleotides: TGTGCCAGCAGCTCAGGACTAGCGGGGGACACCGGGGAGCTGTTTTTT.

This clone was observed a single time. This rearrangement joins TRBV23-1 to TRBJ1-5; TRBD1 is a possible D gene (6 bases). TRBV23-1 is treated as an ORF (open reading frame) with a function not yet certain. The CDR3 extends over 15 amino acids. V lost 1 base and J lost 4, with 11 bases in between. The chain's CDR3 is CASSQLGGRNQPQHF. CDR3 coding DNA: TGCGCCAGCAGTCAATTAGGGGGTCGAAATCAGCCCCAGCATTTT.

On this clone: The junction does not match germline at one end; this may be a read error. The rearrangement uses TRBV9 and TRBJ2-1, with 8 positions matching TRBD1. This CDR3 region has 15 residues. CDR1 SGDLS and CDR2 YYNGEE come from the germline V gene. CDR3 residues: CPSSVGGQGSNEQFF. For the CDR3, the DNA is TGTCCCAGCAGCGTAGGTGGACAGGGCAGCAATGAGCAGTTCTTC.

V usage is TRBV9 and J usage is TRBJ1-3; TRBD1 might be the D (5 bases). Trimming cost V 2 bases and J 5 bases, with 14 bases left between them. Germline assignment: CDR1 SGDLS and CDR2 YYNGEE. The CDR3 extends over 15 amino acids. Here the CDR3 reads CASSVDQGSRNTIYF. The CDR3 DNA reads TGTGCCAGCAGCGTTGATCAGGGCTCCAGAAACACCATATATTTT.

The rearrangement links TRBV4-3 to TRBJ2-2, with D possibly TRBD2 on 5 matching bases. In germline, CDR1 is LGHNA, CDR2 YSLEER. The CDR3 is 15 amino acids. Trimming stripped 2 bases from V and 6 bases from J, with 13 bases between. The DNA of the CDR3 is TGCGCCAGCAGCCAAATAGCGAGCTCGTCCGGGGAGCTGTTTTTT. It yields the protein CASSQIASSSGELFF.

The chain is built from TRBV5-1 and TRBJ1-1, with 7 nucleotides matching TRBD1. The CDR3 covers 17 residues. The trim removed 0 bases at V and 0 bases at J, leaving 8 bases unmatched. CDR1 and CDR2 (germline): SGHRS, YFSETQ. The CDR3 spells CASSLVLLGTVNTEAFF. Written as DNA, the CDR3 is TGCGCCAGCAGCTTGGTACTTTTGGGGACAGTGAACACTGAAGCTTTCTTT.

The rearrangement joins TRBV13 to TRBJ2-1; 13 nucleotides line up with TRBD2. The CDR3 runs 15 residues. The germline CDR1 and CDR2 sequences are PRHDT and FYEKMQ (reference sequence). With 3 bases clipped from V and 7 bases from J, the junction kept 3 bases outside the gene matches. CDR3 protein: CASSFGTSGTNEQFF. DNA of the CDR3: TGTGCCAGCAGCTTTGGGACTAGCGGGACGAATGAGCAGTTCTTC.

This clone was seen only once. The chain uses TRBV9 and TRBJ2-7; 7 bases align to TRBD1. Per the germline V gene, CDR1 is SGDLS and CDR2 is YYNGEE. This CDR3 spans 14 amino acids. The V gene end was trimmed by 3 bases and the J gene end by 4 bases; junction bases not matched to a gene: 7. The CDR3 loop is CASSASETGYEQYF. In nucleotides, the CDR3 is TGTGCCAGCAGCGCGTCCGAGACAGGGTACGAGCAGTACTTC.

The chain links TRBV12-5 to TRBJ2-7; TRBD1 matches 8 bases. The CDR3 runs to 13 residues. With 6 bases clipped from V and 2 bases from J, the junction kept 3 bases outside the gene matches. The germline gives CDR1 LGHNT, CDR2 FRNRAP. The CDR3 protein is CASGRGQAYEQYF. The DNA of the CDR3 is TGTGCTAGTGGGAGGGGACAGGCCTACGAGCAGTACTTC.